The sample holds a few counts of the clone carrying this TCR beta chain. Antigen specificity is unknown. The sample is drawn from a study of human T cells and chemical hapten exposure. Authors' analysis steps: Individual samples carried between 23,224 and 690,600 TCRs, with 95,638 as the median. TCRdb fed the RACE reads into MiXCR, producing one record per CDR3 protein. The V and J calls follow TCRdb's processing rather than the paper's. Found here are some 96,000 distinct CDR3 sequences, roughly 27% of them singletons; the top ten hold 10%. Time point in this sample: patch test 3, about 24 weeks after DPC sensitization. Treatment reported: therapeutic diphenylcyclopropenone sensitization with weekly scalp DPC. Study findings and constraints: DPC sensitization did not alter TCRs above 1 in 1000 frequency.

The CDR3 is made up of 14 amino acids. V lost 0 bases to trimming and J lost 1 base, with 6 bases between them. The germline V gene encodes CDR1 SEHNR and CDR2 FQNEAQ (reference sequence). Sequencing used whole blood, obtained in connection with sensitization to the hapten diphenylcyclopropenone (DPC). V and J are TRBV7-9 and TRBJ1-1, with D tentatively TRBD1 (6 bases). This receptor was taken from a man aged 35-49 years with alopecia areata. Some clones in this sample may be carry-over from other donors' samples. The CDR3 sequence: CASSLAGQNTEAFF. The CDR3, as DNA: TGTGCCAGCAGCTTAGCGGGACAGAACACTGAAGCTTTCTTT. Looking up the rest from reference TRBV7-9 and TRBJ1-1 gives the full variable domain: DTGVSQNPRHKITKRGQNVTFRCDPISEHNRLYWYRQTLGQGPEFLTYFQNEAQLEKSRLLSDRFSAERPKGSFSTLEIQRTEQGDSAMYLCASSLAGQNTEAFFGQGTRLTVV.